This T cell receptor (beta chain) was documented in a study of blood T cell repertoires in COVID-19. Participants were placed into cohorts based on the clinical history they reported. Authors' data handling: For nucleated cells, counts were estimated from reference gene primer amplification. Sequencing used immunoSEQ multiplex PCR; TCRdb keeps in-frame clones, though not all of them. V, J and clone size are taken as reported in that table, and D and trimming were inferred from the DNA itself. The table records 150,000 to 200,000 clones, around nine tenths of them present only once. This CDR3 has 15 residues. After removal of 4 bases from V and 5 bases from J, the junction contained 10 bases not matched to a gene. Germline V gives CDR1 SGHNT, CDR2 YYREEE (reference sequence).

Sequences were obtained from PBMCs or T cells enriched from blood (not recorded which). The receptor comes from a woman between 18 and 29 years old who had recovered from COVID-19. The V gene is TRBV5-4, the J gene TRBJ2-7; 9 nucleotides align to TRBD1. The CDR3 bases are TGTGCCAGCAGCCCGAGGGTGGGACAGGGCCACGAGCAGTACTTC. Protein product: CASSPRVGQGHEQYF.